Sequencing of this T cell receptor beta chain was carried out in a study of graft-versus-host responses after intestinal transplantation. Study overall: Anti-thymocyte globulin induction, then tacrolimus and steroids for around 3 years, went to all recipients.

Some clones are missing from TCRdb's copy, which holds only in-frame ones; the method was immunoSEQ multiplex PCR. The table lists 20,000 to 30,000 clones, 90% to 95% of them singletons. The CDR3 consists of 17 residues. Germline V gives CDR1 SGHRS, CDR2 YFSETQ. V was shortened by 0 bases and J by 0 bases, with 15 bases between the two germline ends. The V and J genes are TRBV5-1 and TRBJ1-1, with D unresolved. The sample here was PBMCs, taken approximately 39 days after intestinal transplant. This receptor was obtained from a human patient who received an intestinal transplant, so some T cells may come from the graft donor. The CDR3: CASSLVGWGTMNTEAFF. The CDR3 DNA follows: TGCGCCAGCAGCTTGGTTGGTTGGGGTACCATGAACACTGAAGCTTTCTTT.